Each of the 19 T cell receptor beta chains below was sequenced from the same sample in a study of graft-versus-host responses after intestinal transplantation. Using immunoSEQ multiplex PCR, the repertoire was profiled, and TCRdb retains in-frame clones only, with some absent. Of approximately 90,000 clones in the sample, 80% to 85% were seen once. No cognate antigen is known for these TCRs. The starting material was unstimulated CD4+ T cells sorted from spleen or lymph node cells, obtained before intestinal transplant. These receptors were collected from a human donor who received an intestinal transplant.

The chain is built from TRBV10-3 and TRBJ1-5; possible D gene TRBD1, 6 bases. Trimming took 0 bases from V and 2 from J, leaving 8 bases between them. Germline V lookup: CDR1 ENHRY, CDR2 SYGVKD. The CDR3 has 15 amino acids. The DNA for the CDR3 is TGTGCCATCAGTGAGTCGAGACAGGGCAATCAGCCCCAGCATTTT. Translated: CAISESRQGNQPQHF.

V is TRBV18 and J is TRBJ1-4; D is possibly TRBD1 (6 bases). This CDR3 contains 15 residues. Trimming stripped 2 bases from V and 7 bases from J, with 14 bases between. Germline assignment: CDR1 KGHSH and CDR2 LQKENI. CDR3 residues: CASSPETGLVEKLFF. CDR3 DNA sequence: TGTGCCAGCTCACCAGAGACAGGCTTGGTTGAAAAACTGTTTTTT.

The chain combines TRBV6-1 with TRBJ1-2; tentatively, D is TRBD1 (5 bases). The CDR3 runs to 15 residues. With 6 bases removed from V and 5 bases from J, the gap between germline ends came to 19 bases. Germline V gene data show CDR1 as MNHNS and CDR2 as SASEGT. The DNA for the CDR3 is TGTGCCAGCAGCGAGGGGAGGGCCAATTCTTATGGCTACACCTTC. Residues: CASSEGRANSYGYTF.

The chain links TRBV9 to TRBJ1-2, with a possible D match to TRBD1 (6 bases). V was trimmed by 4 bases and J by 8 bases, leaving 18 bases between them. CDR3 length equals 14 residues. The V gene's germline CDR1 is SGDLS and CDR2 YYNGEE. The CDR3, as DNA: TGTGCCAGCAGCACCCAGACAGGCCCTATCGGCTACACCTTC. It specifies CASSTQTGPIGYTF.

V is TRBV5-1 and J is TRBJ2-1, with TRBD1 as a possible D gene (6 bases). CDR1 and CDR2 (germline): SGHRS, YFSETQ. The CDR3 runs to 16 residues. The germline V and J ends were trimmed by 4 bases and 9 bases, with 23 bases remaining between them. CDR3 sequence (DNA): TGCGCCAGCAGCCGGAACAACAGGGATCATGGCGCTGAGCAGTTCTTC. It codes for CASSRNNRDHGAEQFF.

The table lists this clone with a few counts. This chain joins TRBV2 and TRBJ2-1, with 8 bases fitting TRBD1. The CDR3 contains 12 residues. The V segment lost 4 bases and the J segment 7 bases; nucleotides outside the gene matches: 0. Germline V gives CDR1 SNHLY, CDR2 FYNNEI. The chain's CDR3 is CASSGQGNEQFF. The CDR3, as DNA: TGTGCCAGCAGTGGACAGGGGAATGAGCAGTTCTTC.

V usage is TRBV9 and J usage is TRBJ2-5, with D hard to call. V shed 3 bases and J shed 3 bases, with 3 bases lying between them. Germline V gene sequence: CDR1 SGDLS, CDR2 YYNGEE. This CDR3 is built from 11 residues. The CDR3 region has the DNA TGTGCCAGCAGCGCCGAAGAGACCCAGTACTTC. Its translation: CASSAEETQYF.

This clone turned up a few times. The chain joins TRBV21-1 to TRBJ2-2; no DNA check was done on the table's D call, TRBD2. TRBV21-1 constitutes a pseudogene. The CDR3 loop spans 14 amino acids. The CDR3 sequence: CASWTSGRAGELFF. In DNA form, the CDR3 reads TGTGCCAGTTGGACTAGCGGGAGGGCCGGGGAGCTGTTTTTT.

V usage is TRBV28 and J usage is TRBJ2-7; 7 nucleotides align to TRBD2. The CDR3 totals 12 residues. Unmatched junction bases numbered 4, after V lost 6 bases and J lost 5 bases. Germline V gives CDR1 MDHEN, CDR2 SYDVKM. CDR3 in amino acids: CASSPGGDEQYF. DNA of the CDR3: TGTGCCAGCAGCCCTGGGGGGGACGAGCAGTACTTC.

This clone turned up a few times. This chain joins TRBV5-5 and TRBJ2-1, with a possible D match to TRBD1 (6 bases). The length of the CDR3 is 13 residues. The V end lost 2 bases, the J end lost 5 bases, and 8 bases lay between the germline ends. In germline, CDR1 is SGHKS, CDR2 YYEKEE (reference sequence). CDR3 protein: CASSFQGNNEQFF. The DNA for the CDR3 is TGTGCCAGCAGCTTTCAGGGGAACAATGAGCAGTTCTTC.

The chain links TRBV2 to TRBJ1-5, with 9 bases matching TRBD1. Unmatched junction bases numbered 9, after V lost 11 bases and J lost 4 bases. The CDR3 has 14 amino acids. The germline gives CDR1 SNHLY, CDR2 FYNNEI. CDR3 nucleotide sequence: TGTGCCGCAGCGGAGGACAGGGGAAATCAGCCCCAGCATTTT. It translates to CAAAEDRGNQPQHF.

The chain recombines TRBV28 with TRBJ1-5; a weak D match, TRBD1 (5 bases). The CDR3 covers 14 residues. Trimming removed 2 bases from V and 9 bases from J, with 14 bases in between. Germline CDR1 reads MDHEN; CDR2 reads SYDVKM. Here the CDR3 reads CASSLRSGNGPQHF. CDR3 nucleotides: TGTGCCAGCAGTTTACGGTCAGGGAACGGGCCCCAGCATTTT.

The V call is TRBV21-1, the J call TRBJ2-5; the DNA was not used to check the table's D call, TRBD2. TRBV21-1 is designated a pseudogene. CDR3 size: 12 residues. The CDR3 nucleotides are TGTGCCAGCAGCGGGAGGGAAGAGACCCAGTACTTC. Translation gives CASSGREETQYF.

The chain links TRBV5-5 to TRBJ1-1; a possible D gene is TRBD1 (5 bases). Trimming removed 0 bases at V and 11 bases at J, with 11 bases between. Germline V gene sequence: CDR1 SGHKS, CDR2 YYEKEE (reference sequence). The CDR3 has 12 amino acids. CDR3 sequence reads: CASSLGGDSAFF. CDR3 DNA sequence: TGTGCCAGCAGCTTGGGGGGGGATTCGGCTTTCTTT.

As regards this clone: The conserved phenylalanine or tryptophan is not found at the CDR3 terminus, so this likely reflects a read error. The rearrangement links TRBV2 to TRBJ1-1; D may be TRBD1 (5 bases). V was pared by 3 bases and J by 6 bases, with 11 bases between. This CDR3 comprises 13 residues. Germline V gene data show CDR1 as SNHLY and CDR2 as FYNNEI. CDR3 in amino acids: CASSEAGIPEAFL. The CDR3 DNA sequence: TGTGCCAGCAGTGAGGCAGGGATCCCTGAAGCTTTCCTT.

The chain employs TRBV18 and TRBJ2-5; TRBD1 matches at 10 bases. CDR1 and CDR2 from the germline V gene are KGHSH and LQKENI. V was pared by 3 bases and J by 6 bases, with 7 bases of the junction left unmatched. This CDR3 spans 15 amino acids. CDR3 residues: CASSPTTGGLQTQYF. CDR3 bases: TGTGCCAGCTCACCCACGACAGGGGGCCTTCAGACCCAGTACTTC.

This chain uses TRBV28 with TRBJ1-5, with unresolved D. CDR3 length: 12 residues. Germline-derived CDR1 and CDR2 are MDHEN and SYDVKM. V lost 7 bases and J lost 8, with 12 bases in between. The CDR3 bases are TGTGCCAGCACCCCTCGGGGTAAGCCCCAGCATTTT. It encodes CASTPRGKPQHF.

The gene calls are TRBV28 and TRBJ2-5; 8 nucleotides match TRBD2. Germline V gene data show CDR1 as MDHEN and CDR2 as SYDVKM. Trimming cost V 3 bases and J 1 base; bases outside gene matches: 1. The CDR3 contains 14 residues. This CDR3 is CASSFGGGQETQYF. DNA of the CDR3: TGTGCCAGCAGTTTCGGGGGGGGCCAAGAGACCCAGTACTTC.

A note on this clone: Other DNA sequences from this sample encode an identical CDR3 as well. The rearrangement joins TRBV5-1 to TRBJ1-2; 11 nucleotides align to TRBD1. Trimming removed 4 bases from V and 4 bases from J; junction bases left unmatched: 3. This CDR3 region has 14 residues. Looked up from germline, CDR1 is SGHRS and CDR2 is YFSETQ. DNA of the CDR3: TGCGCCAGCAGCCCGGGGACAGGGGGCTATGGCTACACCTTC. This translates into CASSPGTGGYGYTF. Variable domain in full (rest from reference TRBV5-1 and TRBJ1-2): KAGVTQTPRYLIKTRGQQVTLSCSPISGHRSVSWYQQTPGQGLQFLFEYFSETQRNKGNFPGRFSGRQFSNSRSEMNVSTLELGDSALYLCASSPGTGGYGYTFGSGTRLTVV.